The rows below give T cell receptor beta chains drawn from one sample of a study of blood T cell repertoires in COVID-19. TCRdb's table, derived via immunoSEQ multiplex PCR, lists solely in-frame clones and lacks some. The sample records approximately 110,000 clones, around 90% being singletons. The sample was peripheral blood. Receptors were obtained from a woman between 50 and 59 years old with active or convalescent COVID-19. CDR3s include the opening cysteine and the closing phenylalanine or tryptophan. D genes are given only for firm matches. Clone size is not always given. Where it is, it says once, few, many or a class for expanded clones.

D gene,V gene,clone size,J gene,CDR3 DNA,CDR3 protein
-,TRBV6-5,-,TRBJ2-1,TGTGCCCCTCCTTACAATGAGCAGTTCTTC,CAPPYNEQFF
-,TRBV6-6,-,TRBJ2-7,TGTGCCAGCAGTTACTCCCGCAGTTCCTACGAGCAGTACTTC,CASSYSRSSYEQYF
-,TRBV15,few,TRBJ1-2,TGTGCCACCAGCAGAGACAGGAACTATGGCTACACCTTC,CATSRDRNYGYTF
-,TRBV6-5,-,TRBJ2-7,TGTGCCAGCAGTTACGGAGACAGTCACCCCTACGAGCAGTACTTC,CASSYGDSHPYEQYF
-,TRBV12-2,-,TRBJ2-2,TGTGCAATTAGCAGTCCTCCGAACACCGGGGAGCTGTTTTTT,CAISSPPNTGELFF
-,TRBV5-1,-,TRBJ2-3,TGCGCCAGCAGCGTTGGGCCGACAGATACGCAGTATTTT,CASSVGPTDTQYF
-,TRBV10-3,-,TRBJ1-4,TGTGCCATCAGCGATCAGGGGCTAGGTGAAAAACTGTTTTTT,CAISDQGLGEKLFF
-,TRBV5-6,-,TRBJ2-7,TGTGCCAGCAGCCAAGGCATGACTCTAGCAGATTACGAGCAGTACTTC,CASSQGMTLADYEQYF
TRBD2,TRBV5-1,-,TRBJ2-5,TGCGCCAGCAGCTTGGCAGCGGGACGCGAGACCCAGTACTTC,CASSLAAGRETQYF
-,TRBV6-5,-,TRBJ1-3,TGTGCCAGCAGGGGGGGTGCGGTCCCTGGAAACACCATATATTTT,CASRGGAVPGNTIYF
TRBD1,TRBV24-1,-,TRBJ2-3,TGTGCCACCAGCGATTTAAGGGACAGGGGCGGTAATACGCAGTATTTT,CATSDLRDRGGNTQYF
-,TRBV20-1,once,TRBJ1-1,TGCAGTGCTAGGGGGAGGACTGAAGCTTTCTTT,CSARGRTEAFF
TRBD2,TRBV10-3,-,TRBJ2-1,TGTGCCTCAAGTGCGACTAGCGGGTTCTACAATGAGCAGTTCTTC,CASSATSGFYNEQFF
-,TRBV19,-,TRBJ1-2,TGTGCCAGTATGCAGGGCAGAAGGGTTCCTGGCTACACCTTC,CASMQGRRVPGYTF
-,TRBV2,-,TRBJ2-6,TGTGCCAGCACGGGCTCTGGGGCCAACGTCCTGACTTTC,CASTGSGANVLTF
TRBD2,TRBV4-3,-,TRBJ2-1,TGCGCCAGCAGCCAAGAAGGTAGCGGGAGTCTGTGGAATGAGCAGTTCTTC,CASSQEGSGSLWNEQFF
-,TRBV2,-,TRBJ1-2,TGTGCCAGCAAGCTATCTAAGTATGGCTACACCTTC,CASKLSKYGYTF
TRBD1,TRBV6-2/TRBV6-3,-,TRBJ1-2,TGTGCCAGCAGTTACAGGGGGCGCGACTATGGCTACACCTTC,CASSYRGRDYGYTF
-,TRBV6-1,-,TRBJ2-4,TGTGCCAGCAGTGAACTGTTAGCCAAAAACATTCAGTACTTC,CASSELLAKNIQYF
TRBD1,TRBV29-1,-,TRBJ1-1,TGCAGCGTGCAGGGGGCGAGGGGGAGACCTTTCTTT,CSVQGARGRPFF
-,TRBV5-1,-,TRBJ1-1,TGCGCCAGCAGCTTACGAATGGGAGACACTGAAGCTTTCTTT,CASSLRMGDTEAFF
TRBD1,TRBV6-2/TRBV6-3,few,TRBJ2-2,TGTGCCAGCAGCACTGGACAGGGCGAGACCGGGGAGCTGTTTTTT,CASSTGQGETGELFF
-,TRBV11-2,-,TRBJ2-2,TGTGCCAGCAGCACACAGGGCCCCGGGGAGCTGTTTTTT,CASSTQGPGELFF
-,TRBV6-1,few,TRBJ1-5,TGTGCCAGCAGTGAAGCAACGGTCAATCAGCCCCAGCATTTT,CASSEATVNQPQHF
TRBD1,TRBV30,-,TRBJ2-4,TGTGCCTTCGCCTCTCTCGGACAGGGGGCGGTAAACATTCAGTACTTC,CAFASLGQGAVNIQYF